This TCR beta chain was sequenced for a study of cytomegalovirus exposure and HLA in healthy donors. With 5 bases clipped from V and 2 bases from J, the junction kept 8 bases outside the gene matches. Germline V gene data show CDR1 as SGHTA and CDR2 as FQGNSA. This CDR3 contains 15 residues. For this clone: Its antigen is as yet unknown.

The PCR employed 60 Vbeta primers together with 13 Jbeta primers. Data came from immunoSEQ multiplex PCR; TCRdb stores just in-frame clones and leaves some out. The sample has about 180,000 clones, 75% to 85% seen once. Study-level findings and limits: Beyond CMV serostatus, there was no information to go on about immune exposure.

This TCR derives from a young man in good health and CMV-seronegative. Sequenced: PBMCs. J is TRBJ2-7 and V is TRBV7-2, with 8 bases lining up with TRBD2. CDR3 protein: CASSITGTSAYEQYF. CDR3 sequence (DNA): TGTGCCAGCAGCATAACCGGGACTAGTGCCTACGAGCAGTACTTC. Based on the CDR3 plus reference TRBV7-2 and TRBJ2-7, the full variable domain is GAGVSQSPSNKVTEKGKDVELRCDPISGHTALYWYRQSLGQGLEFLIYFQGNSAPDKSGLPSDRFSAERTGGSVSTLTIQRTQQEDSAVYLCASSITGTSAYEQYFGPGTRLTVT.